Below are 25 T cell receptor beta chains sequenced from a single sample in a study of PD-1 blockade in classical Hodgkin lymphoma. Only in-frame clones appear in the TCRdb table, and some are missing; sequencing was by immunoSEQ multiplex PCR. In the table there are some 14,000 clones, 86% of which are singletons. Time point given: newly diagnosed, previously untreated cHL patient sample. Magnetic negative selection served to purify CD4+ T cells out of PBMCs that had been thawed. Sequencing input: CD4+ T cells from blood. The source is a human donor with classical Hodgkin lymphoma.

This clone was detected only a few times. The CDR3 nucleotides are TGTGCCAGCAGTCAAATGAGAGGGAGGTGGTTAGCTAGCACAGATACGCAGTATTTT. Amino acid sequence: CASSQMRGRWLASTDTQYF. The chain has TRBV27 and TRBJ2-3, with D tentatively TRBD2 (6 bases). V lost 5 bases, J lost 0 bases, and 24 bases lay in between. CDR1 and CDR2 from the germline V gene are MNHEY and SMNVEV (reference sequence). This CDR3 is 19 amino acids long.

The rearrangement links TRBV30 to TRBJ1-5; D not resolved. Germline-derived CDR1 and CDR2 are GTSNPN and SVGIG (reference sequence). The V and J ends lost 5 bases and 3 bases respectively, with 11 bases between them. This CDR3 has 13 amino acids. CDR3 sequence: CAWARQDNQPQHF. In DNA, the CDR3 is TGTGCCTGGGCCCGGCAGGACAATCAGCCCCAGCATTTT.

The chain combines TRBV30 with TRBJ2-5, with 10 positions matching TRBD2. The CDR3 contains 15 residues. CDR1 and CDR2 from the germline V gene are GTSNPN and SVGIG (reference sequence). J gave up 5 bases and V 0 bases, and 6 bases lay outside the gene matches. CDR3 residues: CAWSVTSGLKETQYF. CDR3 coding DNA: TGTGCCTGGAGTGTGACTAGCGGGCTAAAGGAGACCCAGTACTTC.

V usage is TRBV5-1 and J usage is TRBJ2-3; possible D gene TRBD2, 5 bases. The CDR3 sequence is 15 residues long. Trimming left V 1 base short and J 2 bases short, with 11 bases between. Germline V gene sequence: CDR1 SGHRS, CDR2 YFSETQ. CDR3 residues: CASSLTSGVTDTQYF. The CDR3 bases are TGCGCCAGCAGCTTGACCAGCGGAGTCACAGATACGCAGTATTTT.

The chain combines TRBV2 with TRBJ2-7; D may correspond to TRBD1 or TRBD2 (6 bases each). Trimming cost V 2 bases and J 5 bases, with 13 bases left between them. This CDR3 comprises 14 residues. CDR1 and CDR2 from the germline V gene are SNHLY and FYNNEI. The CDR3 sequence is CASSERGATDEQYF. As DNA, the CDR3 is TGTGCCAGCAGTGAAAGGGGGGCTACGGACGAGCAGTACTTC.

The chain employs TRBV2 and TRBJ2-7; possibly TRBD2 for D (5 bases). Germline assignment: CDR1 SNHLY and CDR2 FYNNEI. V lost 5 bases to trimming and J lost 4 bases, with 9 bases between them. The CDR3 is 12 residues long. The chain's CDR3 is CASSPEGYEQYF. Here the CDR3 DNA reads TGTGCCAGCAGTCCAGAGGGTTACGAGCAGTACTTC.

CDR3 sequence reads: CARSRYGQGIRDTEAFF. The CDR3 DNA reads as TGTGCCAGAAGCCGATACGGACAGGGGATAAGGGACACTGAAGCTTTCTTT. The gene calls are TRBV5-3 and TRBJ1-1, with 9 bases matching TRBD1. TRBV5-3 is noted as an ORF with a role that remains uncertain. V dropped 4 bases and J dropped 3; count of bases not matched to a gene: 13. CDR3 size: 17 residues.

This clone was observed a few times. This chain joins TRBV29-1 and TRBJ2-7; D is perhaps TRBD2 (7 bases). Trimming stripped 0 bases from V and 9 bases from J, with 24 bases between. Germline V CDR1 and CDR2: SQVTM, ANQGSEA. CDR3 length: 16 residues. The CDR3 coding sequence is TGCAGCGTTGAAGATCAGGGGACTACCCGGGGAGGCGGGCAGTACTTC. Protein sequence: CSVEDQGTTRGGGQYF.

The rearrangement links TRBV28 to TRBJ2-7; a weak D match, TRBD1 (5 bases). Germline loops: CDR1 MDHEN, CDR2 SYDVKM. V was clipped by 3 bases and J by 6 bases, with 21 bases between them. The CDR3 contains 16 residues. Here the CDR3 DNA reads TGTGCCAGCAGTTTTTTCTTAGGGCAGGGATTTCGCGAGCAGTACTTC. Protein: CASSFFLGQGFREQYF. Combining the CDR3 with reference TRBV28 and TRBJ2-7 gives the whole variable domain DVKVTQSSRYLVKRTGEKVFLECVQDMDHENMFWYRQDPGLGLRLIYFSYDVKMKEKGDIPEGYSVSREKKERFSLILESASTNQTSMYLCASSFFLGQGFREQYFGPGTRLTVT.

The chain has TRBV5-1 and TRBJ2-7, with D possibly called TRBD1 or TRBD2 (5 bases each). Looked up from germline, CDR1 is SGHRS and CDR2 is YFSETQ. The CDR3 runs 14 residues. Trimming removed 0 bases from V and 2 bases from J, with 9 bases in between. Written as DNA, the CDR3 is TGCGCCAGCAGCTTGGCCGGGACGGCCTACGAGCAGTACTTC. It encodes CASSLAGTAYEQYF.

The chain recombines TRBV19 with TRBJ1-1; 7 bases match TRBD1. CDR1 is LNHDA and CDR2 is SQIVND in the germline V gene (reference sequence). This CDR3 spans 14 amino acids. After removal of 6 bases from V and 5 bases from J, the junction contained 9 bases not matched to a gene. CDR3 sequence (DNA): TGTGCCAGTAGCCTTACAGGGGTGCCGACTGAAGCTTTCTTT. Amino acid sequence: CASSLTGVPTEAFF.

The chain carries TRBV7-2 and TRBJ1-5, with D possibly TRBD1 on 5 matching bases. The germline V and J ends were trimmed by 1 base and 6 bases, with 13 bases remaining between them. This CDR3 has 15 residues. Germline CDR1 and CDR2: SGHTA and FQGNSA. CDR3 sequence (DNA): TGTGCCAGCAGCTTAGTAGGTGGGGGGACTCAGCCCCAGCATTTT. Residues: CASSLVGGGTQPQHF.

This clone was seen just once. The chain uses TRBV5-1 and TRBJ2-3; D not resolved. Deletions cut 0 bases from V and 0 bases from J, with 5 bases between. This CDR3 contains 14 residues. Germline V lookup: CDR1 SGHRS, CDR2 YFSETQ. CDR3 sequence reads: CASSLVPSTDTQYF. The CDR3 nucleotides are TGCGCCAGCAGCTTGGTCCCTAGCACAGATACGCAGTATTTT.

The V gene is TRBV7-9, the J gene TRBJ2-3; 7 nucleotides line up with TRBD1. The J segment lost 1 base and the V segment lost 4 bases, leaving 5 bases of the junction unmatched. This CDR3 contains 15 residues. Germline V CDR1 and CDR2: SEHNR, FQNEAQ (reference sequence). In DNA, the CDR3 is TGTGCCAGCAGCTCCAGGGGGACGGGCACAGATACGCAGTATTTT. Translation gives CASSSRGTGTDTQYF.

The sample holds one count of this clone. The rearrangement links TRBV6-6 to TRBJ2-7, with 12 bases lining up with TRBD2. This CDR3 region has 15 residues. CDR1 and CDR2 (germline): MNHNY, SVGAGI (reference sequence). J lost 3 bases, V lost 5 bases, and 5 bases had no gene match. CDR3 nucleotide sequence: TGTGCCAGCAGTGATTGGACTAGCGGGAACTACGAGCAGTACTTC. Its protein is CASSDWTSGNYEQYF.

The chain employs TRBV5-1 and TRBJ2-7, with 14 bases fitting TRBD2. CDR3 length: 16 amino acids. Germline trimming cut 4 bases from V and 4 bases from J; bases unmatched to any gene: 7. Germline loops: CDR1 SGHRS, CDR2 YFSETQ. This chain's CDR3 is CASSGWTSGRPYEQYF. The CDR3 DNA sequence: TGCGCCAGCAGCGGATGGACTAGCGGGAGGCCTTACGAGCAGTACTTC.

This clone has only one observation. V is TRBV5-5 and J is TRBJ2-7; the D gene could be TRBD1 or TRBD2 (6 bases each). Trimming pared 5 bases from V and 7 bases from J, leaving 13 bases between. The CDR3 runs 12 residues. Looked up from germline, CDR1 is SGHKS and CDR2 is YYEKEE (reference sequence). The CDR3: CASRYKGGEQYF. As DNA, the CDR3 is TGTGCCAGCAGGTATAAGGGGGGAGAGCAGTACTTC.

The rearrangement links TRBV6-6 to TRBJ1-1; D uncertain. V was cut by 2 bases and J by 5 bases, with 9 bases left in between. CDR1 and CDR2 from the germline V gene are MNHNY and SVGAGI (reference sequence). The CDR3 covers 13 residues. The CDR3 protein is CASSYRVGTEAFF. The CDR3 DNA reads TGTGCCAGCAGTTACAGGGTGGGGACTGAAGCTTTCTTT.

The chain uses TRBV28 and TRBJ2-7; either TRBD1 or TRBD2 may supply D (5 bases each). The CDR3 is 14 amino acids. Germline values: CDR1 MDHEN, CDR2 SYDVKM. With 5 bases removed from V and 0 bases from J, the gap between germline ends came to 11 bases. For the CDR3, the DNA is TGTGCCAGCAGTACGCCAGGGAGCTCCTACGAGCAGTACTTC. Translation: CASSTPGSSYEQYF.

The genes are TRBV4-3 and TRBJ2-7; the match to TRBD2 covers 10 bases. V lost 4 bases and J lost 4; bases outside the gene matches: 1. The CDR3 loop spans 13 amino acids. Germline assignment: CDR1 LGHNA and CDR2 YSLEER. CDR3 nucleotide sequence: TGCGCCAGCAGCCGGACTAGCGGATACGAGCAGTACTTC. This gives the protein CASSRTSGYEQYF.

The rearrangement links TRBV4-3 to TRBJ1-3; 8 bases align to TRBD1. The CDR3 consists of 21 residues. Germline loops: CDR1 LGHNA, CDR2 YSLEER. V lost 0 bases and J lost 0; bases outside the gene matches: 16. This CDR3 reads CASSQEPRDRRRRFSGNTIYF. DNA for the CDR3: TGCGCCAGCAGCCAAGAACCCCGGGACAGGAGGCGGCGATTCTCTGGAAACACCATATATTTT.

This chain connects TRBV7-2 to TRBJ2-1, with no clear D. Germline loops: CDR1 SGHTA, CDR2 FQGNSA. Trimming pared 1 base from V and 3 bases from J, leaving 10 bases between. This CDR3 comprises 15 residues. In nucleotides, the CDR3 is TGTGCCAGCAGCTTAGATGCTCCTAGCTACAATGAGCAGTTCTTC. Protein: CASSLDAPSYNEQFF.

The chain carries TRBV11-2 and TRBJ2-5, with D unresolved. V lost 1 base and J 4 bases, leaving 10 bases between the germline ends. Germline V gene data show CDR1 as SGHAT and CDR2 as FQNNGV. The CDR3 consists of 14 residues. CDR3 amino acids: CASSLGYRLETQYF. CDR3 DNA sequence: TGTGCCAGCAGCTTAGGTTACAGATTAGAGACCCAGTACTTC.

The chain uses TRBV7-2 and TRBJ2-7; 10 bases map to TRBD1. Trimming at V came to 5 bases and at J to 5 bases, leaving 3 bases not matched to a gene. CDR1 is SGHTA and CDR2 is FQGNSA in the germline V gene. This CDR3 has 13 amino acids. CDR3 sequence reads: CASSTDRGNEQYF. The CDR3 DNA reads TGTGCCAGCAGCACGGACAGGGGGAACGAGCAGTACTTC.

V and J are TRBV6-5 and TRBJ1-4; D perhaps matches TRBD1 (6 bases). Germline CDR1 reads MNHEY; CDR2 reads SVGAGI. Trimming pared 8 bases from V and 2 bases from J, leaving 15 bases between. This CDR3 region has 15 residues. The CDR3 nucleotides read TGTGCCAGCGGATCAGGGGCCCGGACTAATGAAAAACTGTTTTTT. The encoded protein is CASGSGARTNEKLFF.